These 8 T cell receptor beta chains were all obtained from the same sample, sequenced in a study of T cells in Graves' hyperthyroidism and ophthalmopathy. What was amplified from RNA transcripts were TCR beta CDR3 regions. First-round RT-PCR of the TCR CDR3 relied on the HTBI primer set. TCRdb recomputed calls from the multiplex PCR reads with MiXCR, one row per CDR3 protein. The data hold about 640,000 distinct CDR3 sequences, with roughly 14% observed a single time. Sequencing input: blood. These receptors all come from a woman aged 45-60 years with Graves' ophthalmopathy.

This clonotype showed up many times. The rearrangement uses TRBV30 and TRBJ1-5; D is unclear. With 0 bases removed from V and 5 bases from J, the gap between germline ends came to 11 bases. This CDR3 is 14 amino acids long. Germline assignment: CDR1 GTSNPN and CDR2 SVGIG (reference sequence). CDR3 nucleotides: TGTGCCTGGAGTGTACTACATGGTGATCAGCCCCAGCATTTT. This encodes CAWSVLHGDQPQHF.

This clonotype was counted ten times or more. The chain is built from TRBV2 and TRBJ2-7; 8 bases agree with TRBD1. Per germline, CDR1 SNHLY and CDR2 FYNNEI. V shed 6 bases, J shed 4 bases, and the junction held 11 bases outside the gene matches. The CDR3 is made up of 15 amino acids. CDR3: CASSPRQGSSYEQYF. CDR3 sequence (DNA): TGTGCCAGCAGCCCCAGACAGGGGAGTAGTTACGAGCAGTACTTC.

This chain joins TRBV6-2 or TRBV6-3 and TRBJ2-6, with TRBD1 as a possible D gene (6 bases). The CDR3 length is 16 residues. V was pared by 6 bases and J by 1 base, with 13 bases between. CDR1 is MNHEY, CDR2 SVGEGT, per germline. The CDR3 here is CASRGAGKSGANVLTF. The CDR3 DNA reads as TGTGCCAGCAGGGGGGCAGGAAAGTCTGGGGCCAACGTCCTGACTTTC.

This clonotype was detected many times. This sequence joins TRBV12-3 or TRBV12-4 and TRBJ2-4, with no clear D. The CDR3 totals 14 residues. Trimming left V 3 bases short and J 0 bases short, with 6 bases between. CDR3 nucleotide sequence: TGTGCCAGCAGTTTCGGTACAGCCAAAAACATTCAGTACTTC. It codes for CASSFGTAKNIQYF.

The V gene is TRBV5-4, the J gene TRBJ2-7; 8 nucleotides match TRBD2. Trimming at V came to 2 bases and at J to 5 bases, leaving 9 bases not matched to a gene. Per the germline V gene, CDR1 is SGHNT and CDR2 is YYREEE (reference sequence). The CDR3 has 15 residues. In DNA form, the CDR3 reads TGTGCCAGCAGCTTACCCGGGACTAGTCGGAACGAGCAGTACTTC. Amino acid sequence: CASSLPGTSRNEQYF. The entire variable domain, with the rest obtained from reference TRBV5-4 and TRBJ2-7, is as follows: ETGVTQSPTHLIKTRGQQVTLRCSSQSGHNTVSWYQQALGQGPQFIFQYYREEENGRGNFPPRFSGLQFPNYSSELNVNALELDDSALYLCASSLPGTSRNEQYFGPGTRLTVT.

Ten or more counts support this clonotype. The J gene is TRBJ2-5, the V gene TRBV2; D perhaps matches TRBD1 (6 bases). The V end lost 7 bases, the J end lost 0 bases, and 12 bases lay between the germline ends. This CDR3 comprises 14 residues. The germline gives CDR1 SNHLY, CDR2 FYNNEI. CDR3 nucleotide sequence: TGTGCCAGCATTAGGGGGACGTACCAAGAGACCCAGTACTTC. Its translation: CASIRGTYQETQYF.

This clonotype has a count of ten or more. The J gene is TRBJ1-2, the V gene TRBV5-1; D is unclear. Trimming removed 4 bases from V and 8 bases from J, with 15 bases in between. CDR3 length equals 13 residues. The germline CDR1 and CDR2 sequences are SGHRS and YFSETQ. The CDR3: CASSPRIRFGYTF. CDR3 sequence (DNA): TGCGCCAGCAGCCCCCGTATAAGATTCGGCTACACCTTC.

This clonotype has a count of ten or more. The genes are TRBV12-3 or TRBV12-4 and TRBJ2-7; 9 bases map to TRBD1. The junction had 5 bases not matched to a gene; V was cut back by 5 bases and J by 6 bases. The CDR3 is 13 amino acids. The CDR3 DNA reads as TGTGCCAGCAGTCGGGACAGGGAATCCGAGCAGTACTTC. Its translation: CASSRDRESEQYF.